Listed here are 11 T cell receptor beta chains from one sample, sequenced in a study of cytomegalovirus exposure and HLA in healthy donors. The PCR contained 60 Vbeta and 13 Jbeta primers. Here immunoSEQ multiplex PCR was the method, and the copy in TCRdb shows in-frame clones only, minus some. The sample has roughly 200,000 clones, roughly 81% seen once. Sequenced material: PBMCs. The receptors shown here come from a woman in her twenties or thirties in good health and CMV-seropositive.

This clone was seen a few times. CDR3 loop: CASSDWVFDLSQSFSYEQYF. The CDR3 nucleotides read TGCGCCAGCAGTGATTGGGTTTTTGATCTGTCACAGTCCTTTTCCTACGAGCAGTACTTC. The chain has TRBV10-1 and TRBJ2-7; D gene ambiguous. Deletions cut 3 bases from V and 1 base from J, with 28 bases between. This CDR3 region has 20 residues. In germline, CDR1 is WNHNN, CDR2 SYGVQD (reference sequence).

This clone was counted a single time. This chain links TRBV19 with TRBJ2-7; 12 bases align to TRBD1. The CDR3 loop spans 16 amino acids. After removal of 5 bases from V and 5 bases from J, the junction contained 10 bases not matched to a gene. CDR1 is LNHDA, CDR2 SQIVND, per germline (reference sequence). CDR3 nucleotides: TGTGCCAGTAGTTTCTTTACCGGGACAGGGGGCGACGAGCAGTACTTC. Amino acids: CASSFFTGTGGDEQYF.

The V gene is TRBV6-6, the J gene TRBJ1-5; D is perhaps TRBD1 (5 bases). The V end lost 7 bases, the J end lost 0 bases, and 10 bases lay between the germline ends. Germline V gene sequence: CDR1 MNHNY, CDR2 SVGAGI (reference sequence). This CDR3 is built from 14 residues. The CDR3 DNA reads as TGTGCCAGCACCGGACACATTAGCAATCAGCCCCAGCATTTT. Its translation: CASTGHISNQPQHF.

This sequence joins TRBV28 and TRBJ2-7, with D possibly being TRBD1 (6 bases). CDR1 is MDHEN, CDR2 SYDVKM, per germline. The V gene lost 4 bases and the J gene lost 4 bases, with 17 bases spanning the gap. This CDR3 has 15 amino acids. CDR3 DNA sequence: TGTGCCAGCAGTTCTACAGGGTTTTCGGGATACGAGCAGTACTTC. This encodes CASSSTGFSGYEQYF.

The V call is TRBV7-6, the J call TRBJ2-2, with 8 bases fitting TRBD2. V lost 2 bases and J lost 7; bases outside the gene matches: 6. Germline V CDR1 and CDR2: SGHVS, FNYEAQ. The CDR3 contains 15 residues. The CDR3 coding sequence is TGTGCCAGCAGCTTAAACGGGGGGGCAATCGGGGAGCTGTTTTTT. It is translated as CASSLNGGAIGELFF. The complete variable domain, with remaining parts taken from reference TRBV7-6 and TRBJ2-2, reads GAGVSQSPRYKVTKRGQDVALRCDPISGHVSLYWYRQALGQGPEFLTYFNYEAQQDKSGLPNDRFSAERPEGSISTLTIQRTEQRDSAMYRCASSLNGGAIGELFFGEGSRLTVL.

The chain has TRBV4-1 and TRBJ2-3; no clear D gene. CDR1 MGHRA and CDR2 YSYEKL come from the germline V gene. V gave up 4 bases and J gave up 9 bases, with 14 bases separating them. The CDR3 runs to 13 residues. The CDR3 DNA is TGCGCCAGCAGCCCCACATTACGTTTCACGCAGTATTTT. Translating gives CASSPTLRFTQYF.

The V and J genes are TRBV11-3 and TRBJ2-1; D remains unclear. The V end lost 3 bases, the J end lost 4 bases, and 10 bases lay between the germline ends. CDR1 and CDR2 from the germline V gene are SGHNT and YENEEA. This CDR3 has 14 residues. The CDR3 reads CASSLSSTYNEQFF. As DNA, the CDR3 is TGTGCCAGCAGCTTGAGCTCGACTTACAATGAGCAGTTCTTC.

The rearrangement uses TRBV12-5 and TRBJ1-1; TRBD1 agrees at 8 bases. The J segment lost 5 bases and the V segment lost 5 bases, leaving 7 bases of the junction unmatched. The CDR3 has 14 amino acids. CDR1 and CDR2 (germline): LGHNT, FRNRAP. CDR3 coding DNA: TGTGCTAGTGGTCTCCAGGGGGCGCGGACTGAAGCTTTCTTT. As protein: CASGLQGARTEAFF.

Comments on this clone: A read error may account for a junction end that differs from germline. Here the CDR3 DNA reads TGTGCCAGCTCGCCCGGGACAGGGACTGACTATGGCTGCACCTTC. Amino acids: CASSPGTGTDYGCTF. V usage is TRBV18 and J usage is TRBJ1-2; the match to TRBD1 covers 9 bases. Germline CDR1 KGHSH, CDR2 LQKENI. The CDR3 has 15 residues.

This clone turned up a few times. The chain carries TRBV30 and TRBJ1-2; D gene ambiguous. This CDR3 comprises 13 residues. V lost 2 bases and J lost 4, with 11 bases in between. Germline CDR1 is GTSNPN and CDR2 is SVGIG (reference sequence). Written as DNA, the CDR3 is TGTGCCTGGAGTCCCTTCGGTAGCTATGGCTACACCTTC. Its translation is CAWSPFGSYGYTF.

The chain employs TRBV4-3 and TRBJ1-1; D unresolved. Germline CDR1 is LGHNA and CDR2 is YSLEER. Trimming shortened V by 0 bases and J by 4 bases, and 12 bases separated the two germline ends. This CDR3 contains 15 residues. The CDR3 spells CASSQDVEGSTEAFF. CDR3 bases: TGCGCCAGCAGCCAAGATGTTGAGGGTAGCACTGAAGCTTTCTTT.